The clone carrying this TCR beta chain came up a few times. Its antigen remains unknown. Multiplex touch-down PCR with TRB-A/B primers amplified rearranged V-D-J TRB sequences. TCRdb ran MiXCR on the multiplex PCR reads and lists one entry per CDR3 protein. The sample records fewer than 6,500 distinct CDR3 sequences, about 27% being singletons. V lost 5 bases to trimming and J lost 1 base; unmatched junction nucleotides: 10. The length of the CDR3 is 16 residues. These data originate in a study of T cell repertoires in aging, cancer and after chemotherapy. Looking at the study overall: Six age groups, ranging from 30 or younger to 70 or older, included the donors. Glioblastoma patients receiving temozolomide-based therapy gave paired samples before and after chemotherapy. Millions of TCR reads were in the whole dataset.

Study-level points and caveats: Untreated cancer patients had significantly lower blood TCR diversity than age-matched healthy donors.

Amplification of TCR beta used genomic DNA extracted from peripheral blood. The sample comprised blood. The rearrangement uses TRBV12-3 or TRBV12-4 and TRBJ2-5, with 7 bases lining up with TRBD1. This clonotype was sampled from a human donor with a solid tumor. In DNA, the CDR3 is TGTGCCAGCAGTAACAAACTGACAGGGACCCAAGAGACCCAGTACTTC. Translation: CASSNKLTGTQETQYF.